Listed here are 27 T cell receptor beta chains from one sample, sequenced in a study of cytomegalovirus exposure and HLA in healthy donors. This PCR relied on a set of 60 Vbeta primers and 13 Jbeta primers. The assay was immunoSEQ multiplex PCR, and TCRdb's table has in-frame clones only and misses some. The sample lists about 160,000 clones, more than 70% seen once, with under 5% in the top ten. Source material: PBMCs. These receptor sequences come from a woman aged 50 to 65 in good health and CMV-seropositive.

V and J are TRBV6-6 and TRBJ1-1, with a tentative D call TRBD1 (6 bases). Germline CDR1 is MNHNY and CDR2 is SVGAGI (reference sequence). Trimming cost V 0 bases and J 3 bases, with 8 bases left between them. CDR3 length: 14 residues. CDR3 sequence reads: CASSYSSGDTEAFF. CDR3 DNA: TGTGCCAGCAGTTACTCTTCAGGGGACACTGAAGCTTTCTTT.

The chain carries TRBV4-3 and TRBJ1-4; perhaps TRBD1 as D (6 bases). CDR3 length: 15 residues. Trimming shortened V by 5 bases and J by 4 bases, and 14 bases separated the two germline ends. The germline gives CDR1 LGHNA, CDR2 YSLEER. The CDR3 DNA is TGCGCCAGCAGCGTCGGGGCAGGGGATAATGAAAAACTGTTTTTT. Its protein is CASSVGAGDNEKLFF.

This clone was observed once. The V call is TRBV19, the J call TRBJ2-1; 14 bases match TRBD2. CDR1 LNHDA and CDR2 SQIVND come from the germline V gene (reference sequence). The CDR3 is 14 residues long. J lost 6 bases, V lost 6 bases, and 1 base had no gene match. CDR3 in DNA: TGTGCCAGTAGGACTAGCGGGAGGGCCAATGAGCAGTTCTTC. It codes for CASRTSGRANEQFF.

This chain links TRBV4-3 with TRBJ2-3, with D possibly TRBD2 on 5 matching bases. V was shortened by 4 bases and J by 3 bases, with 20 bases between the two germline ends. CDR1 is LGHNA, CDR2 YSLEER, per germline. This CDR3 contains 17 residues. CDR3: CASSPRSEAEVTDTQYF. CDR3 nucleotides: TGCGCCAGCAGCCCTCGATCGGAAGCGGAGGTGACAGATACGCAGTATTTT.

This clone was counted a single time. The V call is TRBV29-1, the J call TRBJ1-6; TRBD1 matches 11 bases. Germline trimming cut 6 bases from V and 10 bases from J; bases unmatched to any gene: 5. The CDR3 is 13 residues long. Germline CDR1 and CDR2: SQVTM and ANQGSEA. The CDR3 nucleotides are TGCAGCGTGGGGACAGGGGGAGAGTCACCCCTCCACTTT. Amino acids: CSVGTGGESPLHF.

This chain uses TRBV19 with TRBJ1-5, with D perhaps matching TRBD1 (5 bases). Germline lookup yields CDR1 LNHDA and CDR2 SQIVND (reference sequence). Trimming took 5 bases from V and 6 from J, leaving 23 bases between them. CDR3 size: 17 residues. The CDR3 region is CASSPRTGMEGTQPQHF. The CDR3 DNA follows: TGTGCCAGTAGTCCCCGGACGGGAATGGAGGGGACTCAGCCCCAGCATTTT.

The genes are TRBV18 and TRBJ2-4; D might be TRBD2 (6 bases). The germline gives CDR1 KGHSH, CDR2 LQKENI. V lost 5 bases and J lost 0, with 11 bases in between. The CDR3 has 15 amino acids. The CDR3 DNA reads as TGTGCCAGCTCAAACAGCGGGCTAGCCAAAAACATTCAGTACTTC. Protein: CASSNSGLAKNIQYF.

The V gene is TRBV15, the J gene TRBJ2-3; D perhaps matches TRBD2 (6 bases). Trimming pared 1 base from V and 2 bases from J, leaving 10 bases between. Germline V gene sequence: CDR1 LNHNV, CDR2 YYDKDF (reference sequence). The CDR3 is made up of 15 amino acids. As DNA, the CDR3 is TGTGCCACCAGCAGAGTCGGGACTCTCACAGATACGCAGTATTTT. Its protein product is CATSRVGTLTDTQYF.

The J gene is TRBJ2-3, the V gene TRBV27; TRBD1 agrees at 7 bases. The germline gives CDR1 MNHEY, CDR2 SMNVEV (reference sequence). Trimming at V came to 5 bases and at J to 2 bases, leaving 10 bases not matched to a gene. The CDR3 is 16 amino acids. DNA of the CDR3: TGTGCCAGCAGTCCCAGTCCGGGACAGCTCACAGATACGCAGTATTTT. Translated, it gives CASSPSPGQLTDTQYF.

This chain joins TRBV1 and TRBJ2-1; the D call in the table, TRBD2, was not verified against the DNA. TRBV1 is tagged as a pseudogene. The CDR3 covers 17 residues. The CDR3 bases are TGCACCAGCAGCCAAGGACGGAGCGGGGGGAGTATGAATGAGCAGTTCTTC. Its protein is CTSSQGRSGGSMNEQFF.

The genes are TRBV5-1 and TRBJ2-3; 16 bases align to TRBD2. The length of the CDR3 is 18 residues. After removal of 4 bases from V and 5 bases from J, the junction contained 10 bases not matched to a gene. Germline lookup yields CDR1 SGHRS and CDR2 YFSETQ. CDR3 in amino acids: CASSIAGLAGGPVDTQYF. The CDR3 DNA is TGCGCCAGCAGCATCGCGGGACTAGCGGGAGGGCCGGTAGATACGCAGTATTTT.

The chain is built from TRBV7-3 and TRBJ2-2; a possible D gene is TRBD1 (5 bases). V was pared by 1 base and J by 6 bases, with 12 bases between. This CDR3 region has 15 residues. Germline V gives CDR1 SGHTA, CDR2 FQGTGA. The CDR3 sequence is CASSLSLGAAGELFF. CDR3 bases: TGTGCCAGCAGCTTAAGCCTTGGGGCAGCCGGGGAGCTGTTTTTT.

This clone has just one count. V gene TRBV5-1 combines with J gene TRBJ1-2, with D tentatively TRBD1 (5 bases). The V end lost 2 bases, the J end lost 4 bases, and 9 bases lay between the germline ends. The CDR3 totals 13 residues. Germline-derived CDR1 and CDR2 are SGHRS and YFSETQ. In DNA, the CDR3 is TGCGCCAGCAGCTTCGGGGGTAGCTATGGCTACACCTTC. Its translation: CASSFGGSYGYTF.

The chain joins TRBV10-3 to TRBJ2-5, with 7 positions matching TRBD2. The germline V gene encodes CDR1 ENHRY and CDR2 SYGVKD. The junction had 9 bases not matched to a gene; V was cut back by 0 bases and J by 8 bases. This CDR3 spans 15 amino acids. This CDR3 is CAISESIGGRETQYF. The CDR3 DNA follows: TGTGCCATCAGTGAGTCGATCGGGGGGAGAGAAACCCAGTACTTC.

This chain uses TRBV20-1 with TRBJ1-2; no reliable D call. This CDR3 spans 10 amino acids. V shed 0 bases and J shed 8 bases, with 4 bases lying between them. Germline V gene data show CDR1 as DFQATT and CDR2 as SNEGSKA (reference sequence). The CDR3 protein is CSARDPGYTF. The CDR3 nucleotides read TGCAGTGCTAGAGACCCGGGCTACACCTTC.

The chain uses TRBV7-8 and TRBJ1-1, with a possible D match to TRBD1 (6 bases). The CDR3 contains 15 residues. Germline CDR1 SGHVS, CDR2 FQNEAQ. V gave up 5 bases and J gave up 2 bases, with 15 bases separating them. The CDR3 here is CASSLSWTANTEAFF. The CDR3 DNA reads as TGTGCCAGCAGCCTAAGCTGGACAGCCAACACTGAAGCTTTCTTT.

The rearrangement uses TRBV6-5 and TRBJ1-5, with D unresolved. The CDR3 runs to 13 residues. Germline CDR1 reads MNHEY; CDR2 reads SVGAGI. The V gene lost 4 bases and the J gene lost 7 bases, with 11 bases spanning the gap. CDR3 bases: TGTGCCAGCAGTTCCCCCGAGGGACAGCCCCAGCATTTT. This translates into CASSSPEGQPQHF.

This chain connects TRBV2 to TRBJ2-7; 7 bases align to TRBD1. CDR1 and CDR2 from the germline V gene are SNHLY and FYNNEI. This CDR3 has 13 amino acids. After removal of 5 bases from V and 2 bases from J, the junction contained 3 bases not matched to a gene. CDR3 DNA sequence: TGTGCCAGCAGTCGGACAGGAACCTACGAGCAGTACTTC. Its translation is CASSRTGTYEQYF.

This clone was found once. The V and J genes are TRBV28 and TRBJ1-3, with D perhaps TRBD1 (5 bases). This CDR3 comprises 16 residues. The germline V and J ends were trimmed by 3 bases and 1 base, with 13 bases remaining between them. Germline-derived CDR1 and CDR2 are MDHEN and SYDVKM. CDR3 coding DNA: TGTGCCAGCAGTTTGGGAGGGGCAAGTTCTGGAAACACCATATATTTT. Translation: CASSLGGASSGNTIYF.

This clone was seen only a few times. The chain recombines TRBV2 with TRBJ1-1; 8 bases fit TRBD1. The CDR3 sequence is 14 residues long. Losses at the gene ends were 5 bases for V and 0 bases for J; bases not matched to a gene: 2. Germline V gene data show CDR1 as SNHLY and CDR2 as FYNNEI. CDR3 nucleotide sequence: TGTGCCAGCAGTCGACAGGGGATGAACACTGAAGCTTTCTTT. The encoded protein is CASSRQGMNTEAFF.

A few counts support this clone. The chain links TRBV5-4 to TRBJ2-7, with a weak D call TRBD2 (5 bases). Trimming took off 0 bases at V and 2 bases at J, with 12 bases between the two ends. Germline values: CDR1 SGHNT, CDR2 YYREEE (reference sequence). The CDR3 length is 15 residues. DNA for the CDR3: TGTGCCAGCAGCTTGGGAGGACTGCCCCCCTACGAGCAGTACTTC. Translation: CASSLGGLPPYEQYF. Supplemented by reference TRBV5-4 and TRBJ2-7, the full variable domain reads ETGVTQSPTHLIKTRGQQVTLRCSSQSGHNTVSWYQQALGQGPQFIFQYYREEENGRGNFPPRFSGLQFPNYSSELNVNALELDDSALYLCASSLGGLPPYEQYFGPGTRLTVT.

A single count supports this clone. This chain connects TRBV28 to TRBJ1-1; 8 nucleotides line up with TRBD1. The CDR3 length is 14 residues. With V trimmed by 5 bases and J by 13 bases, 15 bases remained unmatched. Germline V lookup: CDR1 MDHEN, CDR2 SYDVKM. The chain's CDR3 is CASSQTQGARGDFF. CDR3 DNA: TGTGCCAGCAGTCAAACCCAGGGGGCGCGCGGTGATTTCTTT.

The rearrangement joins TRBV4-1 to TRBJ2-5; 8 nucleotides line up with TRBD1. The germline gives CDR1 MGHRA, CDR2 YSYEKL. V was clipped by 1 base and J by 5 bases; unmatched bases: 3. This CDR3 is 14 amino acids long. The CDR3 nucleotides are TGCGCCAGCAGCCAAGCAGGGGGCTTGGAGACCCAGTACTTC. Translation: CASSQAGGLETQYF.

The chain has TRBV5-8 and TRBJ2-1; possibly TRBD2 for D (5 bases). Germline CDR1 and CDR2: SGHTS and YDEGEE. The ends were cut back, 6 bases at V and 0 bases at J, with 13 bases in the middle. This CDR3 is built from 15 residues. CDR3 coding DNA: TGTGCCAGCACTACCGGGGTAAGCTCCTACAATGAGCAGTTCTTC. Its protein product is CASTTGVSSYNEQFF.

This chain joins TRBV5-1 and TRBJ1-5; TRBD1 agrees at 7 bases. J was trimmed by 5 bases and V by 5 bases; bases with no gene match: 4. The CDR3 is 13 amino acids. The germline CDR1 and CDR2 sequences are SGHRS and YFSETQ. The CDR3: CASRWDSHQPQHF. As DNA, the CDR3 is TGCGCCAGCAGATGGGACAGTCATCAGCCCCAGCATTTT.

This clone showed up just a few times. The CDR3 sequence: CASRPSGTDEFTF. CDR3 in DNA: TGTGCCAGCAGACCTTCCGGGACAGACGAGTTCACCTTC. The chain is built from TRBV6-4 and TRBJ1-2; 7 bases fit TRBD1. Losses at the gene ends were 6 bases for V and 13 bases for J; bases not matched to a gene: 14. Germline CDR1 is MRHNA and CDR2 is SNTAGT. The CDR3 has 13 residues.

The chain links TRBV30 to TRBJ1-1; TRBD1 might be the D (5 bases). V gave up 4 bases and J gave up 5 bases, with 17 bases separating them. Germline CDR1 and CDR2: GTSNPN and SVGIG (reference sequence). This CDR3 comprises 14 residues. The CDR3 nucleotides are TGTGCCTGGAAGGCCCCAGGGATTCGGACTGAAGCTTTCTTT. Translation gives CAWKAPGIRTEAFF.